A single sample gave rise to the 24 T cell receptor beta chains below, sequenced in a study of chemoradiotherapy in HPV16-positive cancers. The data were produced by immunoSEQ multiplex PCR, yet TCRdb's version contains in-frame clones alone and is incomplete. The sample carries 25,000 to 40,000 clones, about 87% recorded once. The source material was blood, sampled from a patient who underwent chemoradiotherapy. Source of these receptors: a human donor with HPV-associated anogenital cancer.

This chain connects TRBV6-1 to TRBJ2-3; 12 bases line up with TRBD2. The J segment lost 6 bases and the V segment lost 6 bases, leaving 7 bases of the junction unmatched. CDR1 is MNHNS and CDR2 is SASEGT in the germline V gene. The CDR3 spans 15 residues. The CDR3 DNA reads as TGTGCCAGCAGCGCTCTAGCGGGGGGGTGGGATACGCAGTATTTT. Protein sequence: CASSALAGGWDTQYF.

V and J are TRBV5-4 and TRBJ2-1; the D call may be TRBD1 or TRBD2 (6 bases each). V was trimmed by 6 bases and J by 7 bases, leaving 17 bases between them. Per the germline V gene, CDR1 is SGHNT and CDR2 is YYREEE (reference sequence). This CDR3 spans 14 amino acids. The CDR3 region is CASTEGRGGNEQFF. The CDR3 DNA reads TGTGCCAGCACGGAGGGCAGGGGAGGAAATGAGCAGTTCTTC.

The sample holds one count of this clone. The rearrangement joins TRBV29-1 to TRBJ1-4; D is possibly TRBD1 (6 bases). Germline V gives CDR1 SQVTM, CDR2 ANQGSEA. V was trimmed by 4 bases and J by 1 base, leaving 10 bases between them. The CDR3 is made up of 14 amino acids. The CDR3 region is CSVATGQTNEKLFF. In DNA form, the CDR3 reads TGCAGCGTTGCAACAGGGCAAACTAATGAAAAACTGTTTTTT.

The V gene is TRBV28, the J gene TRBJ1-2; TRBD1 is a possible D gene (5 bases). Trimming left V 5 bases short and J 0 bases short, with 13 bases between. This CDR3 region has 15 residues. Germline V lookup: CDR1 MDHEN, CDR2 SYDVKM. The CDR3 loop is CASSGGLGTNYGYTF. The CDR3 bases are TGTGCCAGCAGTGGGGGACTGGGAACTAACTATGGCTACACCTTC.

This chain links TRBV5-4 with TRBJ2-7; D may be TRBD1 or TRBD2 (6 bases each). CDR1 SGHNT and CDR2 YYREEE come from the germline V gene (reference sequence). V lost 3 bases and J lost 4, with 17 bases in between. This CDR3 is 15 amino acids long. The CDR3 sequence is CASSSPGAGKYEQYF. In nucleotides, the CDR3 is TGTGCCAGCAGCTCGCCGGGGGCAGGGAAGTACGAGCAGTACTTC. Complete variable domain (other parts from reference TRBV5-4 and TRBJ2-7): ETGVTQSPTHLIKTRGQQVTLRCSSQSGHNTVSWYQQALGQGPQFIFQYYREEENGRGNFPPRFSGLQFPNYSSELNVNALELDDSALYLCASSSPGAGKYEQYFGPGTRLTVT.

A few counts support this clone. The chain uses TRBV5-1 and TRBJ1-3; possible D gene TRBD1, 5 bases. The CDR3 extends over 16 amino acids. The germline V and J ends were trimmed by 4 bases and 0 bases, with 14 bases remaining between them. Germline CDR1 SGHRS, CDR2 YFSETQ. CDR3 nucleotides: TGCGCCAGCAGCCTCGCGGGGGGAAACTCTGGAAACACCATATATTTT. Amino acid sequence: CASSLAGGNSGNTIYF.

This chain connects TRBV6-4 to TRBJ1-5; D is perhaps TRBD1 (5 bases). The germline V gene encodes CDR1 MRHNA and CDR2 SNTAGT. With 9 bases removed from V and 9 bases from J, the gap between germline ends came to 21 bases. The length of the CDR3 is 14 residues. CDR3 residues: CASGGVRYSRPQHF. In DNA form, the CDR3 reads TGTGCCAGTGGAGGGGTCAGGTATTCCAGGCCCCAGCATTTT.

The chain uses TRBV6-5 and TRBJ2-2; no reliable D call. The germline V gene has CDR1 MNHEY and CDR2 SVGAGI. The CDR3 is 11 amino acids. The ends were cut back, 5 bases at V and 6 bases at J, with 4 bases in the middle. CDR3 region: CASSGAGELFF. The CDR3 DNA follows: TGTGCCAGCAGTGGCGCCGGGGAGCTGTTTTTT.

The V and J genes are TRBV28 and TRBJ2-6; D is possibly TRBD1 (5 bases). Trimming took off 10 bases at V and 2 bases at J, with 12 bases between the two ends. CDR1 is MDHEN, CDR2 SYDVKM, per germline. The CDR3 is made up of 14 amino acids. CDR3 sequence (DNA): TGTGCCACACGAGACAGAACTGGGGCCAACGTCCTGACTTTC. Its translation: CATRDRTGANVLTF.

The chain has TRBV29-1 and TRBJ2-6; 8 positions agree with TRBD1. This CDR3 is built from 15 residues. Germline CDR1 SQVTM, CDR2 ANQGSEA. V shed 4 bases and J 0 bases; nucleotides not matched to a gene: 2. CDR3 amino acids: CSVGDRGSGANVLTF. CDR3 DNA sequence: TGCAGCGTTGGCGACAGGGGCTCTGGGGCCAACGTCCTGACTTTC.

The chain has TRBV5-8 and TRBJ2-2, with D hard to call. The CDR3 totals 15 residues. Germline CDR1 is SGHTS and CDR2 is YDEGEE. V lost 5 bases and J 1 base, leaving 12 bases between the germline ends. The CDR3 bases are TGTGCCAGCAGTAACGGTCGGGTGAACACCGGGGAGCTGTTTTTT. This encodes CASSNGRVNTGELFF.

This clone was counted a few times. Other DNA sequences in the same sample also yield this CDR3. This rearrangement joins TRBV18 to TRBJ2-1, with a tentative D call TRBD2 (5 bases). Trimming left V 1 base short and J 5 bases short, with 9 bases between. The germline gives CDR1 KGHSH, CDR2 LQKENI. The CDR3 is made up of 14 amino acids. CDR3 region: CASSPQSGNNEQFF. The CDR3 DNA reads TGTGCCAGCTCACCACAGAGCGGAAACAATGAGCAGTTCTTC.

The chain employs TRBV6-1 and TRBJ1-2; 8 bases are a match to TRBD1. This CDR3 is built from 13 residues. Trimming cost V 2 bases and J 7 bases; bases outside gene matches: 3. Germline CDR1 reads MNHNS; CDR2 reads SASEGT. This CDR3 reads CASSEQGALGYTF. The CDR3 DNA follows: TGTGCCAGCAGTGAACAGGGGGCGCTTGGCTACACCTTC.

This chain uses TRBV6-4 with TRBJ2-1; D perhaps matches TRBD1 (6 bases). The CDR3 totals 15 residues. Trimming left V 0 bases short and J 2 bases short, with 8 bases between. The V gene's germline CDR1 is MRHNA and CDR2 SNTAGT. This chain's CDR3 is CASSDSGTPYNEQFF. The CDR3 DNA reads as TGTGCCAGCAGTGACTCGGGGACACCCTACAATGAGCAGTTCTTC.

The chain links TRBV12-5 to TRBJ2-2; D uncertain. The V and J ends lost 2 bases and 0 bases respectively, with 4 bases between them. CDR1 and CDR2 from the germline V gene are LGHNT and FRNRAP. CDR3 length: 14 residues. This chain's CDR3 is CASGLSTNTGELFF. The CDR3 DNA reads TGTGCTAGTGGTTTGAGTACGAACACCGGGGAGCTGTTTTTT. Using reference TRBV12-5 and TRBJ2-2 for the parts outside the CDR3, the full variable domain is DARVTQTPRHKVTEMGQEVTMRCQPILGHNTVFWYRQTMMQGLELLAYFRNRAPLDDSGMPKDRFSAEMPDATLATLKIQPSEPRDSAVYFCASGLSTNTGELFFGEGSRLTVL.

The chain joins TRBV5-1 to TRBJ2-2; D unclear. Trimming shortened V by 5 bases and J by 4 bases, and 9 bases separated the two germline ends. CDR1 and CDR2 from the germline V gene are SGHRS and YFSETQ. The CDR3 totals 13 residues. The CDR3 DNA sequence: TGCGCCAGCAGGCCATCGACCACCGGGGAGCTGTTTTTT. Translated, it gives CASRPSTTGELFF.

J is TRBJ2-7 and V is TRBV7-2; no clear D. Germline V CDR1 and CDR2: SGHTA, FQGNSA. This CDR3 region has 12 residues. Trimming removed 5 bases from V and 2 bases from J, with 7 bases in between. The CDR3 here is CASSPIPYEQYF. CDR3 DNA: TGTGCCAGCAGCCCTATTCCCTACGAGCAGTACTTC.

The chain combines TRBV28 with TRBJ2-7; the match to TRBD1 covers 7 bases. The CDR3 length is 14 residues. Germline V gene data show CDR1 as MDHEN and CDR2 as SYDVKM. The J segment lost 1 base and the V segment lost 6 bases, leaving 6 bases of the junction unmatched. The CDR3 reads CASSAPGQSYEQYF. The CDR3 DNA reads TGTGCCAGCAGCGCCCCGGGACAGTCCTACGAGCAGTACTTC.

The chain recombines TRBV29-1 with TRBJ1-3; D remains ambiguous. The V gene lost 3 bases and the J gene lost 4 bases, with 10 bases spanning the gap. Germline V CDR1 and CDR2: SQVTM, ANQGSEA. The CDR3 contains 13 residues. CDR3 amino acids: CSVDLGLGNTIYF. CDR3 bases: TGCAGCGTTGATCTAGGGCTCGGAAACACCATATATTTT. The variable domain in full, with the rest retrieved from reference TRBV29-1 and TRBJ1-3, is SAVISQKPSRDICQRGTSLTIQCQVDSQVTMMFWYRQQPGQSLTLIATANQGSEATYESGFVIDKFPISRPNLTFSTLTVSNMSPEDSSIYLCSVDLGLGNTIYFGEGSWLTVV.

The rearrangement joins TRBV5-4 to TRBJ1-1; TRBD1 aligns across 8 bases. This CDR3 is 14 amino acids long. With 4 bases clipped from V and 6 bases from J, the junction kept 8 bases outside the gene matches. The germline V gene encodes CDR1 SGHNT and CDR2 YYREEE (reference sequence). CDR3 bases: TGTGCCAGCAGCCGGGACAGGTCTCTGTCTGAAGCTTTCTTT. It yields the protein CASSRDRSLSEAFF.

This chain links TRBV6-5 with TRBJ1-2; D uncertain. Per the germline V gene, CDR1 is MNHEY and CDR2 is SVGAGI. Trimming stripped 7 bases from V and 1 base from J, with 10 bases between. The CDR3 extends over 13 amino acids. CDR3 loop: CASTRNVNYGYTF. The CDR3 bases are TGTGCCAGCACCCGGAACGTTAACTATGGCTACACCTTC.

This clone came up once. This sequence joins TRBV28 and TRBJ1-2; no clear D gene. From germline, CDR1 is MDHEN and CDR2 SYDVKM. The CDR3 sequence is 14 residues long. V gave up 5 bases and J gave up 4 bases, with 14 bases separating them. This CDR3 is CASSLPHLVYGYTF. The CDR3 DNA reads as TGTGCCAGCAGTCTCCCACATCTCGTCTATGGCTACACCTTC.

The chain joins TRBV5-4 to TRBJ2-5; D is possibly TRBD1 or TRBD2 (6 bases each). V was cut by 0 bases and J by 7 bases, with 19 bases left in between. There are 16 residues in the CDR3. Germline assignment: CDR1 SGHNT and CDR2 YYREEE (reference sequence). The CDR3 nucleotides are TGTGCCAGCAGCTTGGCCGGCGGCGCGGGGACAAGGACCCAGTACTTC. This translates into CASSLAGGAGTRTQYF.

The chain is built from TRBV13 and TRBJ2-1; D is tentatively TRBD1 or TRBD2 (5 bases each). The CDR3 runs to 16 residues. The V gene lost 5 bases and the J gene lost 6 bases, with 20 bases spanning the gap. The germline V gene encodes CDR1 PRHDT and CDR2 FYEKMQ (reference sequence). CDR3 DNA sequence: TGTGCCAGCAGCCTGAGCGGACAAGGCGTCACCAATGAGCAGTTCTTC. Encoded protein: CASSLSGQGVTNEQFF. Full variable domain (missing parts from reference TRBV13 and TRBJ2-1): AAGVIQSPRHLIKEKRETATLKCYPIPRHDTVYWYQQGPGQDPQFLISFYEKMQSDKGSIPDRFSAQQFSDYHSELNMSSLELGDSALYFCASSLSGQGVTNEQFFGPGTRLTVL.